This T cell receptor beta chain stems from a study of T-cell reconstitution after alpha-beta-depleted transplantation in children (dated by TCRdb to the mid-2010s). With respect to the entire study: Using TCR repertoire profiling, the study quantitatively followed how T-cell immune reconstitution unfolded in children after TCRalphabeta/CD19-depleted allogeneic hematopoietic cell transplantation. Study-wide conclusions, independent of this receptor: Over the following months the frequencies of hyperexpanded clones went down, and after one year T-cell counts and TCRbeta diversity were mostly credited to newly produced T cells. The apparently early alphabetaT-cell count recovery about two months after transplant was reportedly dependent on only several hundred rapidly expanded clones derived from non-depleted graft cells. In some patients, the high TCRbeta diversity seen at day 60 was put down to recipient T cells and intrathymic progenitors that had survived conditioning.

Library creation used PCR. The run used an Illumina HiSeq 2500. TCR libraries were prepared with molecular barcoding, using unique molecular identifiers to normalize TCRbeta repertoire quantification. TCRdb applied fastp at Q25 and MiXCR to the public reads, then kept only in-frame beta chains. All rows with the same CDR3 protein become a single entry with the most common DNA and genes. This sample is represented by fewer than 450,000 distinct CDR3 sequences; 15% to 20% of them were singletons. The ten biggest clones cover roughly 40% of the sample. Read against the paper, the sample's treatment or condition label means: allogeneic hematopoietic cell transplantation with graft depleted of TCRalphabeta T cells and CD19 B cells. The children who served as transplant recipients had been given grafts of TCRalphabeta/CD19-depleted allogeneic hematopoietic cells. Reading the germline V gene gives CDR1 SGHDT and CDR2 YYEEEE. Counted from cysteine to phenylalanine, this CDR3 has 14 amino acids. Left in the record is the CDR3 DNA by itself, 42 bases read in frame from the first base. Compared with germline, V lacks 5 bases and J lacks 6 bases; bases without a gene match: 10.

On this clonotype itself: The target of this receptor is not known. No base-level quality is on record; no much larger clone is a single base apart.

The TCR originated in a male patient aged 2 to 10 who had a stem cell transplant for acute lymphoblastic leukemia, so the T cells may come from the graft donor. The chain uses TRBV5-6 and TRBJ2-7; 8 of the junction bases match TRBD1. The sequences come from PBMCs, mostly from graft donor cells, collected 360 days after TCRalphabeta/CD19-depleted stem cell transplant. This receptor carries the CDR3 CASSLTGVVREQYF. The nucleotide sequence is given as TGTGCCAGCAGTTTGACAGGGGTTGTTCGCGAGCAGTACTTC.